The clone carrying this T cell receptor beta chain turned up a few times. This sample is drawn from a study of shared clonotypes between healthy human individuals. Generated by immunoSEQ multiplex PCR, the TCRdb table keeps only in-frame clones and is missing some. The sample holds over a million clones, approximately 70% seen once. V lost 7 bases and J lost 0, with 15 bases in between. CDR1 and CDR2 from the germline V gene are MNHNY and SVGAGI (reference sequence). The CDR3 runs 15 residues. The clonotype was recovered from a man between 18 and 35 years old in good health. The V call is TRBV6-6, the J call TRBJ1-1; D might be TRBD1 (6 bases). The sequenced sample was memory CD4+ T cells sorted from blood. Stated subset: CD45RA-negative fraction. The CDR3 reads CASTHGGQVNTEAFF. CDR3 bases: TGTGCCAGCACCCACGGGGGGCAGGTGAACACTGAAGCTTTCTTT.